The rows below give T cell receptor beta chains drawn from one sample of a study of blood T cell repertoires in COVID-19. The protocol was immunoSEQ multiplex PCR, while the TCRdb copy is restricted to in-frame clones and leaves out a portion. This table has some 200,000 clones, about 85% appearing once. The sample comprised peripheral blood. The receptors shown here come from a man aged 45 to 65 who had recovered from COVID-19. The CDR3 runs from the conserved cysteine through the conserved F or W.

>TRBV25-1
CASSEPQRHNGEQFF
>TRBV10-2
CASTGTREAFF
>TRBV2
CASTRTGPQNTEAFF
>TRBV2
CASSEALRNTEAFF
>TRBV5-1
CASSSTTGPEQPQHF
>TRBV2
CASSEKGQGVNEQFF
>TRBV6-2/TRBV6-3
CASSNTVAATSGSPLHF
>TRBV2
CASRGTGTGAGYGYTF
>TRBV19
CASAPGGAGELFF
>TRBV27
CASSSRDRVGEKLFF
>TRBV19
CASSVAGAYEQYF
>TRBV18
CASSPQGGRGVTDTQYF
>TRBV9
CASSPRQGSYNSPLHF
>TRBV10-2
CASSEYRAGVGGRNNEQFF
>TRBV5-1
CASSLTGGKTYEQYF
>TRBV7-9
CASSSLLAAGGSDTQYF
>TRBV2
CASREPLETQYF
>TRBV10-2
CASSPGTGMAYGYTF
>TRBV6-5
CASSYGPGGPQETQYF
>TRBV18
CASSPQAGISYNEQFF
>TRBV5-1
CASSLDREQETQYF